This TCR beta chain was identified during a study of monozygotic twins with inflammatory bowel disease. General study points: With others, IBD patients shared fewer clonotypes than healthy twins did, especially with disease activity.

TCRdb reprocessed the 5' RACE reads; each CDR3 protein has one entry and no DNA is given. This repertoire includes 440,000 or so distinct CDR3 sequences. With regard to this clonotype: Its antigen is currently unknown.

The CDR3 runs 15 residues. Per the germline V gene, CDR1 is SEHNR and CDR2 is FQNEAQ (reference sequence). The source material was blood. The receptor comes from a human donor with ulcerative colitis or Crohn's disease, or a healthy co-twin of an affected twin (not recorded which). V and J are TRBV7-9 and TRBJ1-2; TCRdb returns TRBD1, unconfirmable since there is no DNA. CDR3 protein: CASSLEWTGRDGYTF.